This T cell receptor (beta chain) emerged from a study of T cell responses to AZD1222 COVID-19 vaccine. Looking at the study overall: Pooled together were second doses at about 4 or about 12 weeks.

Clones were sequenced by immunoSEQ multiplex PCR, and TCRdb holds only the in-frame ones, with some missing. Among 95,000 to 100,000 clones listed, about 86% were seen once. This clone appeared once. Its specificity is unknown. Study results and limitations: Elevations in Spike-specific TCR breadth and depth followed administration of two AZD1222 doses. After the peak T cell response, and only then, were repertoires sampled.

CDR3 size: 15 residues. Germline V gives CDR1 SGHNT, CDR2 YYREEE (reference sequence). The V gene end was trimmed by 1 base and the J gene end by 8 bases; junction bases not matched to a gene: 5. The rearrangement uses TRBV5-4 and TRBJ1-4; the match to TRBD1 covers 10 bases. This material consisted of peripheral blood, taken on day 0 of AZD1222 vaccination. This sequence originates from an adult in good health. The CDR3 region has the DNA TGTGCCAGCAGCTTGAGGGGACAGGGGTCCGAAAAACTGTTTTTT. This sequence encodes CASSLRGQGSEKLFF.